This TCR beta chain is drawn from a study of CD8+ T cells in alopecia areata. The treatment here: oral pan-JAK inhibitor, 5-10 mg twice daily. Following extraction, RNA underwent reverse transcription to cDNA, which served as the sequencing template. This table comes from immunoSEQ multiplex PCR, and its TCRdb copy is limited to in-frame clones, with some not included. Of 150,000 to 200,000 clones listed, approximately 65% are singletons. V dropped 6 bases and J dropped 6 bases, with 20 bases sitting between them. The CDR3 contains 16 residues. Looked up from germline, CDR1 is ENHRY and CDR2 is SYGVKD.

This receptor was identified in a human donor with alopecia areata. This rearrangement joins TRBV10-3 to TRBJ2-2; D not certain. The material was CD4+ T cells sorted from blood, obtained at week 4, from a patient treated with tofacitinib. The CDR3 region is CAISPLATQWAGELFF. The DNA of the CDR3 is TGTGCCATCAGCCCACTTGCGACTCAATGGGCCGGGGAGCTGTTTTTT.